The 13 T cell receptor beta chains given below trace back to one sample, sequenced in a study of T cell responses to AZD1222 COVID-19 vaccine. TCRdb's table, derived via immunoSEQ multiplex PCR, lists solely in-frame clones and lacks some. There are tens of thousands of clones in the sample; more than 60% occur only once, and less than 4% lies in the top ten. Sequencing was performed on peripheral blood, taken 28 days after the second AZD1222 dose. The source is an adult who received the AZD1222 COVID-19 vaccine.

The genes are TRBV6-5 and TRBJ2-3; 9 bases agree with TRBD2. CDR3 size: 15 residues. Looked up from germline, CDR1 is MNHEY and CDR2 is SVGAGI. V dropped 7 bases and J dropped 2; count of bases not matched to a gene: 7. The CDR3 DNA is TGTGCCAGCACTTCTCGCGGGGGGGCCACAGATACGCAGTATTTT. This gives the protein CASTSRGGATDTQYF.

The chain carries TRBV7-2 and TRBJ1-2, with unresolved D. Trimming removed 3 bases from V and 6 bases from J, with 11 bases in between. Germline V gene data show CDR1 as SGHTA and CDR2 as FQGNSA. The length of the CDR3 is 13 residues. As DNA, the CDR3 is TGTGCCAGCAGCTTCGGGGTTTTCGATGGCTACACCTTC. This sequence encodes CASSFGVFDGYTF.

The rearrangement uses TRBV7-9 and TRBJ2-5, with D possibly matching TRBD1 (6 bases). The CDR3 is 14 amino acids. Germline CDR1 SEHNR, CDR2 FQNEAQ (reference sequence). V shed 3 bases and J shed 5 bases, with 13 bases lying between them. The CDR3 sequence is CASSFLFGGETQYF. The CDR3 nucleotides are TGTGCCAGCAGCTTCCTTTTTGGGGGCGAGACCCAGTACTTC. Drawing the rest from reference TRBV7-9 and TRBJ2-5, the complete variable domain is DTGVSQNPRHKITKRGQNVTFRCDPISEHNRLYWYRQTLGQGPEFLTYFQNEAQLEKSRLLSDRFSAERPKGSFSTLEIQRTEQGDSAMYLCASSFLFGGETQYFGPGTRLLVL.

The rearrangement links TRBV7-8 to TRBJ1-4, with D hard to call. Germline V gene data show CDR1 as SGHVS and CDR2 as FQNEAQ. V gave up 5 bases and J gave up 5 bases, with 6 bases separating them. The CDR3 length is 12 residues. The CDR3 nucleotides read TGTGCCAGCAGCCTCGGGAATGAAAAACTGTTTTTT. Its translation is CASSLGNEKLFF.

This chain joins TRBV7-3 and TRBJ2-5, with 10 bases identical to TRBD1. The V gene end was trimmed by 2 bases and the J gene end by 5 bases; junction bases not matched to a gene: 5. The CDR3 sequence is 15 residues long. In germline, CDR1 is SGHTA, CDR2 FQGTGA. CDR3 amino acids: CASSLGGQGTETQYF. DNA of the CDR3: TGTGCCAGCAGCTTAGGGGGACAGGGGACGGAGACCCAGTACTTC. Complete variable domain (other parts from reference TRBV7-3 and TRBJ2-5): GAGVSQTPSNKVTEKGKYVELRCDPISGHTALYWYRQSLGQGPEFLIYFQGTGAADDSGLPNDRFFAVRPEGSVSTLKIQRTERGDSAVYLCASSLGGQGTETQYFGPGTRLLVL.

The J gene is TRBJ2-5, the V gene TRBV4-2; TRBD2 aligns across 10 bases. With 0 bases clipped from V and 5 bases from J, the junction kept 9 bases outside the gene matches. Germline-derived CDR1 and CDR2 are LGHNA and YNFKEQ. The CDR3 extends over 17 amino acids. CDR3 sequence: CASSQDTSGGARETQYF. Here the CDR3 DNA reads TGTGCCAGCAGCCAAGATACCAGCGGGGGGGCCCGCGAGACCCAGTACTTC.

The V gene is TRBV6-5, the J gene TRBJ2-1, with TRBD2 matching over 11 bases. CDR1 and CDR2 (germline): MNHEY, SVGAGI. The CDR3 consists of 15 residues. The V segment lost 5 bases and the J segment 7 bases; nucleotides outside the gene matches: 7. CDR3 coding DNA: TGTGCCAGCAGTATTACTAGCGGGGGTTTGAATGAGCAGTTCTTC. This translates into CASSITSGGLNEQFF.

V gene TRBV3-1 (or the pseudogene TRBV3-2) combines with J gene TRBJ1-4, with 7 bases fitting TRBD1. The germline V gene has CDR1 LGHDT and CDR2 YNNKEL (reference sequence). V lost 3 bases to trimming and J lost 10 bases; unmatched junction nucleotides: 14. This CDR3 region has 16 residues. DNA for the CDR3: TGTGCCAGCAGCCATGGAACCGGGACAGACTATGGAAAACTGTTTTTT. Its protein product is CASSHGTGTDYGKLFF.

The chain combines TRBV7-2 with TRBJ1-2, with 7 nucleotides matching TRBD1. Germline V gene lookup returns CDR1 SGHTA and CDR2 FQGNSA. J gave up 2 bases and V 4 bases, and 16 bases lay outside the gene matches. The CDR3 contains 18 residues. The CDR3 loop reads CASSSDRVDAGGNYGYTF. In nucleotides, the CDR3 is TGTGCCAGCAGCTCCGACAGGGTCGACGCGGGGGGAAACTATGGCTACACCTTC.

The V gene is TRBV3-1 (or the pseudogene TRBV3-2), the J gene TRBJ1-6; D gene unclear. Trimming pared 2 bases from V and 14 bases from J, leaving 16 bases between. The CDR3 sequence is 14 residues long. Germline values: CDR1 LGHDT, CDR2 YNNKEL (reference sequence). CDR3: CASSQQAFRASLHF. Here the CDR3 DNA reads TGTGCCAGCAGCCAACAGGCCTTTCGGGCTTCCCTCCACTTT.

This chain connects TRBV2 to TRBJ1-3; no reliable D call. CDR1 and CDR2 (germline): SNHLY, FYNNEI. The CDR3 has 13 amino acids. V shed 5 bases and J shed 0 bases, with 5 bases lying between them. In nucleotides, the CDR3 is TGTGCCAGCAGTAAGAGCTCTGGAAACACCATATATTTT. As protein: CASSKSSGNTIYF. The whole variable domain, filled in from reference TRBV2 and TRBJ1-3, reads EPEVTQTPSHQVTQMGQEVILRCVPISNHLYFYWYRQILGQKVEFLVSFYNNEISEKSEIFDDQFSVERPDGSNFTLKIRSTKLEDSAMYFCASSKSSGNTIYFGEGSWLTVV.

The chain uses TRBV19 and TRBJ1-5; D unresolved. The V end was cut by 1 base, the J end by 3 bases, with 10 bases between. The CDR3 length is 15 residues. Germline CDR1 reads LNHDA; CDR2 reads SQIVND (reference sequence). The CDR3 is CASSIGAVTNQPQHF. CDR3 nucleotide sequence: TGTGCCAGTAGTATAGGGGCAGTGACCAATCAGCCCCAGCATTTT.

The V gene is TRBV12-3 or TRBV12-4, the J gene TRBJ1-5; no reliable D call. V gave up 1 base and J gave up 5 bases, with 6 bases separating them. This CDR3 has 13 residues. The CDR3 reads CASSLGYHQPQHF. The CDR3 DNA is TGTGCCAGCAGTTTAGGCTACCATCAGCCCCAGCATTTT.